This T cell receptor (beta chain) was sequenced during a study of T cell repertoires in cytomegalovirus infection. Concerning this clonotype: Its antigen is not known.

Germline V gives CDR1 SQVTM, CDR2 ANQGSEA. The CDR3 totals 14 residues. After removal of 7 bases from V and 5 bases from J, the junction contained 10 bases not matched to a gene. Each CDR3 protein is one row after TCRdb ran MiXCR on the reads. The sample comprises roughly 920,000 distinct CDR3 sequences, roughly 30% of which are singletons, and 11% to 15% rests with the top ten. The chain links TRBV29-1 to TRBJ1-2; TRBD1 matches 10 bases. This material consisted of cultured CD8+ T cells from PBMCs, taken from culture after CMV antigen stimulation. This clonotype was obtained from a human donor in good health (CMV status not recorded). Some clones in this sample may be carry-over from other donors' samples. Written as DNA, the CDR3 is TGCAGCGCCCGGGACAGGGGAGTCGGTTATGGCTACACCTTC. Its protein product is CSARDRGVGYGYTF.